This T cell receptor beta chain was identified during a study of PD-1 blockade in classical Hodgkin lymphoma. Every patient was affected by relapse after autologous stem cell transplantation, while exposure to brentuximab vedotin was not uniform. Study findings and constraints: Exclusion covered patients beginning nivolumab under 1 year post-ASCT. With CD4+ cells, TCR diversity rose significantly by C4D1, but not with CD8+ cells.

About this clone: Antigen: not known.

The repertoire was sequenced with immunoSEQ multiplex PCR; TCRdb's copy has only in-frame clones and lacks some. The data show over 20,000 clones, over 75% seen once. The sequence came from a human donor with classical Hodgkin lymphoma. The source material was peripheral blood mononuclear cells (PBMCs), sampled at baseline.

The CDR3 region has the DNA TGCGCCAGCGCTGTACTCGTTAACACAGATACGCAGTATTTT. This translates into CASAVLVNTDTQYF. The chain combines TRBV5-1 with TRBJ2-3; D gene unclear. CDR1 is SGHRS, CDR2 YFSETQ, per germline. CDR3 length: 14 amino acids. Trimming cost V 7 bases and J 2 bases, with 14 bases left between them. The full variable domain, its missing parts supplied by reference TRBV5-1 and TRBJ2-3, is KAGVTQTPRYLIKTRGQQVTLSCSPISGHRSVSWYQQTPGQGLQFLFEYFSETQRNKGNFPGRFSGRQFSNSRSEMNVSTLELGDSALYLCASAVLVNTDTQYFGPGTRLTVL.